This is a list of T cell receptor beta chains from one sample in a study of CD8+ T cells in alopecia areata. Libraries were prepared by immunoSEQ multiplex PCR; TCRdb keeps only in-frame clonotypes and omits some of them. The sample lists 95,000 to 120,000 clones, roughly 59% seen once, with about 20% in the top ten. Material: CD8+ T cells sorted from blood. Source of these receptors: a human donor in good health. Each CDR3 is given with its conserved first and last residue. A D gene is named only where the DNA matches it firmly. Some rows mark clone size as missing; the rest say once, few, many or name a class of expanded clone.

CASSWTSGNEQFF	TGTGCCAGCAGCTGGACTAGCGGCAATGAGCAGTTCTTC	TRBV7-9	TRBJ2-1	TRBD2	few
CASSRIAGGNTDTQYF	TGTGCCAGCAGCCGAATAGCGGGGGGGAACACAGATACGCAGTATTTT	TRBV5-6	TRBJ2-3	TRBD2	few
CAPGPSGITEAFF	TGTGCTCCTGGGCCCAGTGGAATCACTGAAGCTTTCTTT	TRBV7-3	TRBJ1-1	-	-
CASSSNPSSGNTIYF	TGTGCCAGCAGCTCGAATCCGAGCTCTGGAAACACCATATATTTT	TRBV7-2	TRBJ1-3	-	large
CASSTSSYNEQFF	TGTGCCAGCAGCACGAGCTCCTACAATGAGCAGTTCTTC	TRBV7-8	TRBJ2-1	-	few
CASSPWLYEAGGQLEAFF	TGTGCCAGCTCACCATGGTTATATGAGGCTGGGGGACAGCTAGAAGCTTTCTTT	TRBV18	TRBJ1-1	TRBD1	-
CASSVSSDRELVF	TGTGCCAGCAGCGTATCGTCAGACAGGGAACTGGTCTTT	TRBV9	TRBJ1-1	TRBD1	few
CASSLGVSSYNEQFF	TGTGCTAGCAGCTTGGGGGTTAGCTCCTACAATGAGCAGTTCTTC	TRBV7-7	TRBJ2-1	-	once
CASSPTGQGLPSGANVLTF	TGTGCCAGCAGCCCCACCGGCCAGGGGCTACCATCTGGGGCCAACGTCCTGACTTTC	TRBV9	TRBJ2-6	-	few
CASSQDRWGYEQYF	TGCGCCAGCAGCCAAGATAGGTGGGGTTACGAGCAGTACTTC	TRBV4-3	TRBJ2-7	-	once
CASSMEMTGAYTDTQYF	TGTGCCAGTAGTATGGAAATGACAGGGGCCTACACAGATACGCAGTATTTT	TRBV19	TRBJ2-3	TRBD1	-
CAIRTGGTDTQYF	TGTGCCATCAGGACAGGGGGCACAGATACGCAGTATTTT	TRBV10-3	TRBJ2-3	TRBD1	few
CASSPQGRASDTQYF	TGTGCCAGCAGTCCACAGGGAAGGGCGTCAGATACGCAGTATTTT	TRBV6-5	TRBJ2-3	-	-
CAIKIDRLSNEQFF	TGTGCCATCAAAATAGACAGGCTTAGCAATGAGCAGTTCTTC	TRBV2	TRBJ2-1	-	few
CASSGDREPYGYTF	TGTGCCAGCAGCGGAGACAGGGAACCCTATGGCTACACCTTC	TRBV9	TRBJ1-2	TRBD1	-
CAWSDGLAERDTQYF	TGTGCCTGGAGTGACGGACTAGCGGAGCGAGATACGCAGTATTTT	TRBV30	TRBJ2-3	TRBD2	-
CASSPGLAGGELFF	TGTGCCAGTAGTCCCGGACTAGCGGGCGGGGAGCTGTTTTTT	TRBV19	TRBJ2-2	TRBD2	-
CASSLEGKNTEAFF	TGCGCCAGCAGCTTGGAGGGGAAGAACACTGAAGCTTTCTTT	TRBV5-1	TRBJ1-1	-	-
CASSERLGKYNEQFF	TGTGCCAGCAGTGAAAGACTGGGCAAATACAATGAGCAGTTCTTC	TRBV2	TRBJ2-1	-	-
CASSQDMAGGYYEQYF	TGCGCCAGCAGCCAAGATATGGCGGGGGGATACTACGAGCAGTACTTC	TRBV4-3	TRBJ2-7	TRBD2	once
CASSQGVDSSYEQYF	TGCGCCAGCAGCCAAGGTGTGGATAGCTCCTACGAGCAGTACTTC	TRBV4-3	TRBJ2-7	-	medium-sized
CATSGGTGAYEQYF	TGTGCCACCAGCGGGGGGACCGGCGCCTACGAGCAGTACTTC	TRBV15	TRBJ2-7	-	-
CAWSVCLCGGLHSYNEQFF	TGTGCCTGGAGTGTATGTCTTTGCGGGGGACTCCACTCCTACAATGAGCAGTTCTTC	TRBV30	TRBJ2-1	TRBD2	-
CASSYVPDNEQFF	TGTGCCAGCAGTTACGTACCCGACAATGAGCAGTTCTTC	TRBV6-6	TRBJ2-1	-	-
CASSDPAANTGELFF	TGTGCCAGCAGTGATCCAGCGGCGAACACCGGGGAGCTGTTTTTT	TRBV25-1	TRBJ2-2	-	-
CAWSLKDYEQYF	TGTGCCTGGAGTCTCAAGGACTACGAGCAGTACTTC	TRBV30	TRBJ2-7	-	once
CASSPSRETQYF	TGTGCCAGCAGCCCTTCAAGAGAGACCCAGTACTTC	TRBV5-6	TRBJ2-5	-	few
CASSYSTGAGELFF	TGTGCCAGCAGTTACTCGACAGGGGCCGGGGAGCTGTTTTTT	TRBV6-5	TRBJ2-2	TRBD1	few
CASSLVFRGRETQYF	TGTGCCAGCAGCTTAGTTTTCCGGGGGCGGGAGACCCAGTACTTC	TRBV11-2	TRBJ2-5	-	few
CASSRPGGGPNEQFF	TGTGCCAGCAGCCGGCCGGGCGGGGGGCCAAATGAGCAGTTCTTC	TRBV13	TRBJ2-1	TRBD2	-
CSVPGLLNTEAFF	TGCAGCGTCCCGGGACTGTTGAACACTGAAGCTTTCTTT	TRBV29-1	TRBJ1-1	-	-
CSVEGLGEGDTQYF	TGCAGCGTTGAAGGGTTGGGGGAGGGAGATACGCAGTATTTT	TRBV29-1	TRBJ2-3	TRBD2	once
CAWSVGVGGSTDTQYF	TGTGCCTGGAGTGTCGGAGTAGGGGGAAGCACAGATACGCAGTATTTT	TRBV30	TRBJ2-3	-	-
CASSLSGLGATYEQYF	TGTGCCAGCAGCTTATCAGGACTTGGGGCGACCTACGAGCAGTACTTC	TRBV13	TRBJ2-7	-	few
CASSGERAGVNTGELFF	TGCGCCAGCAGTGGAGAGAGGGCAGGGGTTAACACCGGGGAGCTGTTTTTT	TRBV10-1	TRBJ2-2	-	-
CASSDGGTEAFF	TGTGCCAGCAGTGATGGCGGGACTGAAGCTTTCTTT	TRBV2	TRBJ1-1	-	-
CASSLGQGSTGELFF	TGCGCCAGCAGCTTAGGACAGGGCAGCACCGGGGAGCTGTTTTTT	TRBV5-1	TRBJ2-2	TRBD1	few
CASSPRGGTQYF	TGTGCCAGCAGCCCCCGGGGGGGGACCCAGTACTTC	TRBV5-6	TRBJ2-5	TRBD2	-
CASSSGTGDSYEQYF	TGTGCCAGCAGTTCCGGGACAGGGGACTCCTACGAGCAGTACTTC	TRBV28	TRBJ2-7	TRBD1	many
CASSQGGVIGLVPSETQYF	TGCGCCAGCAGCCAAGGGGGGGTGATCGGACTAGTTCCTTCGGAGACCCAGTACTTC	TRBV4-1	TRBJ2-5	TRBD2	-
CASSLWDFTNEKLFF	TGCGCCAGCAGCTTGTGGGATTTCACTAATGAAAAACTGTTTTTT	TRBV5-1	TRBJ1-4	-	-
CASSQDAGLLETQYF	TGCGCCAGCAGCCAAGATGCGGGACTGTTAGAGACCCAGTACTTC	TRBV4-3	TRBJ2-5	-	few
CASSIGPIPF	TGCGCCAGCAGCATAGGACCCATACCCTTT	TRBV5-1	TRBJ1-5	-	-
CASSVGTGYTEAFF	TGTGCCAGCAGCGTAGGGACAGGGTACACTGAAGCTTTCTTT	TRBV9	TRBJ1-1	TRBD1	-
CASSHPVGSNTGELFF	TGCGCCAGCAGCCACCCCGTCGGCTCGAACACCGGGGAGCTGTTTTTT	TRBV4-1	TRBJ2-2	-	-
CASSLDNRAFF	TGTGCCAGCAGCTTAGATAACAGGGCCTTCTTT	TRBV13	TRBJ1-1	-	-
CASSMGPTDIQYF	TGTGCCAGCAGCATGGGCCCGACCGACATTCAGTACTTC	TRBV6-5	TRBJ2-4	-	-
CASSHTRGRTNTGELFF	TGCGCCAGCAGCCATACTCGGGGCAGGACGAACACCGGGGAGCTGTTTTTT	TRBV4-1	TRBJ2-2	-	-
CAWSDAGDNEQFF	TGTGCCTGGAGTGATGCAGGGGACAATGAGCAGTTCTTC	TRBV30	TRBJ2-1	-	-